A selection of T cell receptor beta chains follows, all from one sample in a study of cytomegalovirus exposure and HLA in healthy donors. Data came from immunoSEQ multiplex PCR; TCRdb stores just in-frame clones and leaves some out. The sample lists more than 100,000 clones; 75% to 90% were seen once. The specimen was PBMCs. These receptors all stem from a man aged 35 to 55 in good health and CMV-seronegative. The CDR3 runs from the conserved cysteine through the conserved F or W. D genes are given only for firm matches. The size field is filled for only some rows; it gives once, few, many or a size class.

D,length,V,J,size,DNA,CDR3
TRBD2,15,TRBV5-1,TRBJ2-5,.,TGCGCCAGCAGCCCCCCCGGACTAGCCCGAGAGACCCAGTACTTC,CASSPPGLARETQYF
.,12,TRBV13,TRBJ1-1,.,TGTGCCAGCAGCTCACTGGAGCGGAGAGCTTTCTTT,CASSSLERRAFF
TRBD1,15,TRBV5-1,TRBJ1-1,.,TGCGCCAGCAGCGGGGGGACAGGGGAGGGGGCTGAAGCTTTCTTT,CASSGGTGEGAEAFF
.,15,TRBV7-2,TRBJ2-3,once,TGTGCCAGCATGCCACAGGGCTCTAGCACAGATACGCAGTATTTT,CASMPQGSSTDTQYF
TRBD1,18,TRBV28,TRBJ2-7,once,TGTGCCAGCAGTTTATACTGGACAGGGGGCACCAGCTCCTACGAGCAGTACTTC,CASSLYWTGGTSSYEQYF
.,11,TRBV30,TRBJ1-1,.,TGTGCCTGGAGTGTACTCACTGAAGCTTTCTTT,CAWSVLTEAFF
.,13,TRBV6-1,TRBJ1-4,.,TGTGCCAGCAGGGACCCGGGAGATGAAAAACTGTTTTTT,CASRDPGDEKLFF
.,14,TRBV5-4,TRBJ1-6,once,TGTGCCAGCAGCCACAGGGCTTTGAATTCACCCCTCCACTTT,CASSHRALNSPLHF
.,17,TRBV9,TRBJ2-3,.,TGTGCCAGCAGCGCAGTAGGAGGTAGAACTAGCACAGATACGCAGTATTTT,CASSAVGGRTSTDTQYF
.,16,TRBV5-6,TRBJ2-7,.,TGTGCCAGCAGCCCTGCCGGGGGAGTCGCGGACTACGAGCAGTACTTC,CASSPAGGVADYEQYF
.,15,TRBV12-5,TRBJ2-3,.,TGTGCTAGTGGTATGGCAGGAAGTTTGAGAGATACGCAGTATTTT,CASGMAGSLRDTQYF
TRBD2,16,TRBV7-2,TRBJ2-5,.,TGTGCCAGCAGCTTAGGGTCTAGCGGGAGTGTAGAGACCCAGTACTTC,CASSLGSSGSVETQYF
TRBD2,14,TRBV6-5,TRBJ2-5,.,TGTGCCAGCAGTTACTCGGCGGGGGTGGAGACCCAGTACTTC,CASSYSAGVETQYF
TRBD2,16,TRBV2,TRBJ2-7,.,TGTGCCAGCAGCGGGGGACTAGCGGGATCTTACTACGAGCAGTACTTC,CASSGGLAGSYYEQYF
TRBD1,13,TRBV6-4,TRBJ2-1,few,TGTGCCAGCAGTGCACAGGGGTACAATGAGCAGTTCTTC,CASSAQGYNEQFF
.,11,TRBV2,TRBJ1-1,.,TGTGCCAGCAGAAGAGGGCCTGAAGCTTTCTTT,CASRRGPEAFF
TRBD2,15,TRBV28,TRBJ2-7,.,TGTGCCAGCAGTTTATTCGGTACTAGCGACTACGAGCAGTACTTC,CASSLFGTSDYEQYF
TRBD1,15,TRBV5-1,TRBJ1-2,few,TGCGCCAGCAGCGACCGGGACAGGGGGGCCTATGGCTACACCTTC,CASSDRDRGAYGYTF
TRBD2,20,TRBV19,TRBJ2-3,.,TGTGCCAGTACCCTTGTGGGGGGCCTGGGACTAGCGGGCCTGCGAGATACGCAGTATTTT,CASTLVGGLGLAGLRDTQYF
.,11,TRBV7-2,TRBJ2-1,once,TGTGCCAGCAGCTCGGGAGCTGAGCAGTTCTTC,CASSSGAEQFF
TRBD2,15,TRBV7-8,TRBJ2-5,.,TGTGCCAGCAGCCAAACACCCGGGGGGGCGCACCCCCAGTACTTC,CASSQTPGGAHPQYF
.,13,TRBV4-1,TRBJ2-1,.,TGCGCCAGCAGCCTCGCAGGGCTAGGTGGGCAGTTCTTC,CASSLAGLGGQFF
.,16,TRBV7-8,TRBJ2-7,.,TGTGCCAGCAGCCCCCCCGTGGGGGCAGGGTCCTACGAGCAGTACTTC,CASSPPVGAGSYEQYF
.,15,TRBV2,TRBJ2-3,.,TGTGCCAGCAGATCCAGGGGACACAGCACAGATACGCAGTATTTT,CASRSRGHSTDTQYF
.,12,TRBV29-1,TRBJ1-2,.,TGCAGTGAACTAACAGGGAACTATGGCTACACCTTC,CSELTGNYGYTF
.,15,TRBV7-2,TRBJ2-3,.,TGTGCCAGCAGCTTAGGGGTACTAGCCTCGGATACGCAGTATTTT,CASSLGVLASDTQYF
TRBD2,14,TRBV9,TRBJ2-3,.,TGTGCCAGCAGCGTTCGGGACTACACAGATACGCAGTATTTT,CASSVRDYTDTQYF
TRBD2,12,TRBV2,TRBJ2-2,.,TGTGCCAGCGGACTAGAGGTCGGGGAGCTGTTTTTT,CASGLEVGELFF
TRBD2,15,TRBV19,TRBJ2-1,few,TGTGCCAGTAGTGTTCTAGCGGGCTCCTACAATGAGCAGTTCTTC,CASSVLAGSYNEQFF
.,16,TRBV7-6,TRBJ1-3,.,TGTGCCAGCAGCCCCATTAGGGGGAAGATTGGAGACACCATATATTTT,CASSPIRGKIGDTIYF
.,14,TRBV5-6,TRBJ1-2,.,TGTGCCAGCAGCGAGTGGGGAGGATACTATGGCTACACCTTC,CASSEWGGYYGYTF
.,14,TRBV4-3,TRBJ2-7,once,TGCGCCAGCAGCCAAGACGTAAGGGGCTACGAGCAGTACTTC,CASSQDVRGYEQYF
TRBD1,15,TRBV4-3,TRBJ2-7,.,TGCGCCAGCAGCCTTCTAGGGACAGGGGTGCACGAGCAGTACTTC,CASSLLGTGVHEQYF
.,18,TRBV10-1,TRBJ1-5,.,TGCGCCAGCAGTGAGCCCATTGGGGGGGAGCATAGCAATCAGCCCCAGCATTTT,CASSEPIGGEHSNQPQHF
.,12,TRBV5-1,TRBJ2-5,.,TGCGCCGACCCCCCCAGCGATGAGACCCAGTACTTC,CADPPSDETQYF
TRBD2,17,TRBV7-3,TRBJ2-3,.,TGTGCCAGCAGCCCTGGAACTAGCGGGAGGAACACAGATACGCAGTATTTT,CASSPGTSGRNTDTQYF
.,13,TRBV6-5,TRBJ1-2,.,TGTGCCAGCAGTGTCAACAGGGCGGCTGGCTACACCTTC,CASSVNRAAGYTF
.,16,TRBV7-9,TRBJ1-2,.,TGTGCCAGCAGCCGTATCATACGGACAGCCGAGCACGGCTACACCTTC,CASSRIIRTAEHGYTF
TRBD1,14,TRBV6-4,TRBJ1-1,few,TGTGCCAGCAGTGCGACAGGGGAGAACACTGAAGCTTTCTTT,CASSATGENTEAFF
TRBD2,15,TRBV7-6,TRBJ2-5,.,TGTGCCAGCAGCGTCGCTGGGGGGGACCAAGAGACCCAGTACTTC,CASSVAGGDQETQYF
TRBD1,16,TRBV4-3,TRBJ1-4,.,TGCGCCAGCAGCCTGGGACAGGGGATCTCTAATGAAAAACTGTTTTTT,CASSLGQGISNEKLFF